This T cell receptor beta chain comes out of a study of beta chain features in type 1 diabetes. Regarding the study as a whole: Among patients, naive, central memory and Treg TCRB repertoires appeared more similar than among healthy donors. The study found moderately but significantly shorter TCRB CDR3s in all four CD4+ subsets of Type 1 diabetes patients.

Trimming stripped 5 bases from V and 4 bases from J, with 17 bases between. Looked up from germline, CDR1 is MNHNS and CDR2 is SASEGT. This CDR3 is built from 15 residues. Expressed TCRB transcripts were sequenced after all isolated RNA was converted to cDNA. Measured with immunoSEQ multiplex PCR; TCRdb has only the in-frame clones, and not every one. Of 310,000 or so clones listed, over 7% are singletons. This clone was detected only a few times. Its antigen is as yet unknown. Each of the sorted populations had a purity greater than 95%. The TCR sequence derives from a young man with type 1 diabetes. V gene TRBV6-1 combines with J gene TRBJ2-5; weak D call: TRBD1 (6 bases). The sample comprised central memory CD4+ T cells from blood. For the CDR3, the DNA is TGTGCCAGCAGTCGCCCCACAGGGTGGGGAGAGACCCAGTACTTC. Translated: CASSRPTGWGETQYF.